Below, 13 T cell receptor beta chains from the same sample are listed, as sequenced in a study of blood T cell repertoires in COVID-19. The protocol was immunoSEQ multiplex PCR, while the TCRdb copy is restricted to in-frame clones and leaves out a portion. This table holds some 120,000 clones, less than 90% found once. Sequencing was carried out using peripheral blood. Every receptor here comes from a man aged 65 to 79 with acute or convalescent COVID-19.

The V call is TRBV5-8, the J call TRBJ2-1; tentative D call: TRBD2 (5 bases). V was shortened by 4 bases and J by 0 bases, with 14 bases between the two germline ends. Germline CDR1 is SGHTS and CDR2 is YDEGEE. This CDR3 has 16 amino acids. The CDR3 loop is CASSPGVPSSYNEQFF. The CDR3 DNA reads as TGTGCCAGCAGCCCCGGGGTCCCCAGCTCCTACAATGAGCAGTTCTTC.

On this clone itself: This may be a read error: a much more frequent sequence differs by one nucleotide. J is TRBJ1-1 and V is TRBV13; TRBD1 is a possible D gene (5 bases). Looked up from germline, CDR1 is PRHDT and CDR2 is FYEKMQ (reference sequence). V was cut by 2 bases and J by 1 base, with 5 bases left in between. The CDR3 has 13 amino acids. In DNA form, the CDR3 reads TGTGCCAGCAGCTTACAGGGGAACACTGAAGCTTTCTTT. This translates into CASSLQGNTEAFF.

The chain combines TRBV3-1 (or the pseudogene TRBV3-2) with TRBJ2-7, with a tentative D call TRBD1 (6 bases). Germline V gene lookup returns CDR1 LGHDT and CDR2 YNNKEL (reference sequence). V was shortened by 4 bases and J by 5 bases, with 12 bases between the two germline ends. This CDR3 spans 13 amino acids. The CDR3 is CASSPSTGHEQYF. The CDR3 bases are TGTGCCAGCAGCCCCTCGACAGGCCACGAGCAGTACTTC.

V gene TRBV5-5 combines with J gene TRBJ2-3; 7 bases fit TRBD2. The germline gives CDR1 SGHKS, CDR2 YYEKEE (reference sequence). The CDR3 runs to 16 residues. The ends lost 4 bases at V and 3 bases at J; junction bases unmatched: 11. The CDR3 here is CASSLTGLVRTDTQYF. For the CDR3, the DNA is TGTGCCAGCAGCCTAACCGGACTAGTTCGGACAGATACGCAGTATTTT.

This chain joins TRBV10-3 and TRBJ2-3; 7 nucleotides match TRBD2. V shed 7 bases, J shed 2 bases, and the junction held 6 bases outside the gene matches. Per the germline V gene, CDR1 is ENHRY and CDR2 is SYGVKD. The CDR3 length is 14 residues. The CDR3 loop is CAINQAGFTDTQYF. The CDR3 DNA follows: TGTGCCATCAACCAAGCGGGGTTCACAGATACGCAGTATTTT.

The rearrangement uses TRBV3-1 (or the pseudogene TRBV3-2) and TRBJ2-7; a weak D match, TRBD1 (6 bases). CDR3 size: 14 residues. The ends were cut back, 2 bases at V and 3 bases at J, with 11 bases in the middle. The V gene's germline CDR1 is LGHDT and CDR2 YNNKEL (reference sequence). CDR3 in DNA: TGTGCCAGCAGCCAATACGGACAGCGCTACGAGCAGTACTTC. Its translation: CASSQYGQRYEQYF.

The rearrangement joins TRBV5-4 to TRBJ1-2; D is uncertain. Trimming left V 5 bases short and J 7 bases short, with 9 bases between. The CDR3 is made up of 11 amino acids. In germline, CDR1 is SGHNT, CDR2 YYREEE (reference sequence). The CDR3: CASSSGVGYTF. The DNA of the CDR3 is TGTGCCAGCAGTTCTGGAGTTGGCTACACCTTC.

This chain uses TRBV5-1 with TRBJ1-2, with D perhaps TRBD1 (5 bases). This CDR3 contains 16 residues. Trimming removed 4 bases at V and 2 bases at J, with 18 bases between. Per germline, CDR1 SGHRS and CDR2 YFSETQ. The CDR3 bases are TGCGCCAGCAGCCCCGTGGCAGGGAATGAAAACTATGGCTACACCTTC. Its protein is CASSPVAGNENYGYTF.

The genes are TRBV7-9 and TRBJ1-4; D unresolved. Germline V gene lookup returns CDR1 SEHNR and CDR2 FQNEAQ (reference sequence). This CDR3 contains 14 residues. V gave up 4 bases and J gave up 7 bases, with 13 bases separating them. The CDR3 is CASSSAGQSEKLFF. The CDR3 DNA reads TGTGCCAGCAGCTCGGCGGGTCAGTCTGAAAAACTGTTTTTT.

This chain links TRBV19 with TRBJ2-5; perhaps TRBD2 as D (5 bases). V was pared by 0 bases and J by 6 bases, with 32 bases between. Germline CDR1 reads LNHDA; CDR2 reads SQIVND (reference sequence). There are 21 residues in the CDR3. CDR3 amino acids: CASSIDNWRSGGIGLKQTQYF. DNA of the CDR3: TGTGCCAGTAGTATAGATAATTGGAGGAGCGGAGGAATCGGCCTAAAGCAGACCCAGTACTTC.

The chain carries TRBV9 and TRBJ2-5; 9 bases map to TRBD2. CDR3 length: 14 amino acids. Per the germline V gene, CDR1 is SGDLS and CDR2 is YYNGEE. Trimming cost V 1 base and J 5 bases; bases outside gene matches: 3. This CDR3 is CASSVQAGGETQYF. For the CDR3, the DNA is TGTGCCAGCAGCGTACAGGCGGGGGGGGAGACCCAGTACTTC.

The J gene is TRBJ2-2, the V gene TRBV21-1; TRBD1, the D gene given by the table, was not confirmed from the DNA. TRBV21-1 is a pseudogene segment. CDR3 length equals 15 residues. CDR3 region: CASSKNIGVPGELFF. The CDR3 coding sequence is TGTGCCAGCAGCAAAAATATAGGGGTCCCCGGGGAGCTGTTTTTT.

V gene TRBV24-1 combines with J gene TRBJ2-5, with D maybe TRBD2 (5 bases). V dropped 4 bases and J dropped 4 bases, with 15 bases sitting between them. The CDR3 is made up of 15 amino acids. Per germline, CDR1 KGHDR and CDR2 SFDVKD. CDR3 sequence: CATSDVAGGLETQYF. The CDR3 coding sequence is TGTGCCACCAGTGACGTGGCCGGCGGGCTAGAGACCCAGTACTTC.